The clone carrying this TCR beta chain has a count of ten or more. Exclusion of a patient resulted from uncontrolled infection, other autoimmune disease, pregnancy or lactation. The entry originates in a study of T cells in Graves' hyperthyroidism and ophthalmopathy. Study details: Peripheral blood was obtained at initial diagnosis, preceding any treatment.

V gave up 5 bases and J gave up 0 bases, with 14 bases separating them. CDR3 length: 15 amino acids. Germline values: CDR1 PRHDT, CDR2 FYEKMQ (reference sequence). TCR beta CDR3 regions were amplified from RNA. TCR CDR3 underwent first-round RT-PCR with the HTBI primer set. Each CDR3 protein is one row after TCRdb ran MiXCR on the multiplex PCR reads. Of under 400,000 distinct CDR3 sequences listed, 21% were seen once; the top ten hold 50%. V is TRBV13 and J is TRBJ2-7, with TRBD1 as a possible D gene (5 bases). The clonotype originates from a woman between 50 and 59 years old with Graves' hyperthyroidism. Material: blood. The CDR3 protein is CASSQGLPDSYEQYF. In DNA form, the CDR3 reads TGTGCCAGCAGCCAGGGCCTACCAGACTCCTACGAGCAGTACTTC.